The T cell receptor beta chain under discussion was sequenced for a study of graft-versus-host responses after intestinal transplantation. Study-level background: Each recipient received a multivisceral, liver-intestinal, or isolated intestinal graft. After anti-thymocyte globulin induction, recipients took tacrolimus and steroids for 3 to 4 years.

Germline CDR1 MGHRA, CDR2 YSYEKL. The CDR3 sequence is 17 residues long. Losses at the gene ends were 5 bases for V and 9 bases for J; bases not matched to a gene: 15. Using immunoSEQ multiplex PCR, the repertoire was profiled, and TCRdb retains in-frame clones only, with some absent. The sample has around 18,000 clones, 82% seen once. Intraepithelial and lamina propria lymphocytes were freed from processed graft tissue. Details on this clone: What it recognizes is unknown.

General study points: GvH clonotypes were identified within recipient marrow, with a subset emerging first in ileum or blood. Those patients showing graft-donor T cell macrochimerism displayed high graft-versus-host to host-versus-graft clonal ratios in allografts.

This chain links TRBV4-1 with TRBJ2-1; 11 bases align to TRBD2. The sequence came from a human patient who received an intestinal transplant, so some T cells may come from the graft donor. The material sequenced was ileum tissue, taken 17 days after transplant. The DNA for the CDR3 is TGCGCCAGCAGCAGTAGCGGGAGGGCCTTGGGTTACGGTGAGCAGTTCTTC. It yields the protein CASSSSGRALGYGEQFF.